The following is a TCR beta chain sequence with its context. This record comes from a study of OX40 agonist ivuxolimab in advanced cancers. For the study at large: With ivuxolimab, an agonistic anti-OX40 (CD134) antibody, patients were treated. A history of anti-PD-1, anti-PD-L1 or anti-CTLA-4 therapy was acceptable, and 40% had some.

Germline V gives CDR1 ENHRY, CDR2 SYGVKD. The length of the CDR3 is 13 residues. The V and J ends lost 6 bases and 4 bases, in that order; junction bases with no gene match: 5. The table came from immunoSEQ multiplex PCR; TCRdb's copy has only in-frame clones and leaves some out. The top ten clones hold 1.5% to 2% of a sample with 80,000 to 95,000 clones, around 80% of them seen once. The material sequenced was CD4+ or CD8+ T cells sorted from blood, taken in a trial of the OX40 agonist ivuxolimab. This chain joins TRBV10-3 and TRBJ1-1; TRBD1 matches 7 bases. The receptor was derived from an adult with an advanced solid tumor such as melanoma, head and neck, liver or kidney cancer. The CDR3 nucleotides read TGTGCCATCAGGGGGACAGATGCCACTGAAGCTTTCTTT. It specifies CAIRGTDATEAFF.